This T cell receptor (beta chain) was documented in a study of Ad26.COV2.S vaccination and SARS-CoV-2 variants. Whole-study findings and limits: Non-spike TCR breadth showed similarity between vaccine and placebo recipients. Total responses of T cells may have been underestimated by the analyses of TCR breadth and depth.

In regard to this clone: The antigen is undetermined. Other DNA sequences of this sample code for an identical CDR3.

V dropped 2 bases and J dropped 8 bases, with 9 bases sitting between them. CDR3 length: 13 amino acids. Profiled with immunoSEQ multiplex PCR; TCRdb holds only in-frame clones, not every one. The data contain 75,000 to 100,000 clones, roughly 85% of them singletons. This chain joins TRBV12-3 or TRBV12-4 and TRBJ1-4; no firm D call. The TCR originated in a human donor who had recovered from COVID-19. The material was peripheral blood, obtained after recovery from COVID-19. The CDR3 DNA follows: TGTGCCAGCAGTTTATCGGGCGTGGAAAAACTGTTTTTT. It codes for CASSLSGVEKLFF.